This is a list of T cell receptor beta chains from one sample in a study of radiotherapy plus CTLA-4 blockade in lung cancer. The repertoire was sequenced with immunoSEQ multiplex PCR; TCRdb's copy has only in-frame clones and lacks some. Altogether tens of thousands of clones are present, around 80% being singletons, with the ten largest covering over 15%. The sample in question was peripheral blood, obtained from a patient treated with radiotherapy plus ipilimumab. The receptors were gathered from a human donor with non-small cell lung cancer that progressed on radiotherapy plus ipilimumab. Each CDR3 is given with its conserved first and last residue. Each record gives: clone size, V gene, J gene, D gene, CDR3 DNA, CDR3 protein. The D gene is left open where the match is weak. Clone size is not always given. Where it is, it says once, few, many or a class for expanded clones.

clone size: .; V gene: TRBV2; J gene: TRBJ1-3; D gene: .; CDR3 DNA: TGTGCCAGCGTTGACAGCTACACCATATATTTT; CDR3 protein: CASVDSYTIYF
clone size: .; V gene: TRBV27; J gene: TRBJ2-3; D gene: .; CDR3 DNA: TGTGCCAGCCGAGGCGCAGATACGCAGTATTTT; CDR3 protein: CASRGADTQYF
clone size: .; V gene: TRBV28; J gene: TRBJ2-7; D gene: .; CDR3 DNA: TGTGCCAGCAGGGACAAGTACGAGCAGTACTTC; CDR3 protein: CASRDKYEQYF
clone size: .; V gene: TRBV5-1; J gene: TRBJ2-1; D gene: TRBD2; CDR3 DNA: TGCGCCGGCACCTCCCCTAGCGGGGGGACTGGGAATGAGCAGTTCTTC; CDR3 protein: CAGTSPSGGTGNEQFF
clone size: .; V gene: TRBV9; J gene: TRBJ2-5; D gene: .; CDR3 DNA: TGTGCCAGCAGCCCCGGGCCCGGGGAGACCCAGTACTTC; CDR3 protein: CASSPGPGETQYF
clone size: few; V gene: TRBV11-2; J gene: TRBJ1-4; D gene: .; CDR3 DNA: TGTGCCAGCAGCTTAGAGGGATCTAATGAAAAACTGTTTTTT; CDR3 protein: CASSLEGSNEKLFF
clone size: few; V gene: TRBV28; J gene: TRBJ1-1; D gene: .; CDR3 DNA: TGTGCCATTACTTCCAGCATCATATTGAACACTGAAGCTTTCTTT; CDR3 protein: CAITSSIILNTEAFF
clone size: .; V gene: TRBV7-3; J gene: TRBJ2-4; D gene: TRBD1; CDR3 DNA: TGTGCCAGCAGCCCAGGGGGTAGTAAAAACATTCAGTACTTC; CDR3 protein: CASSPGGSKNIQYF
clone size: .; V gene: TRBV19; J gene: TRBJ2-1; D gene: .; CDR3 DNA: TGTGCCAGTAGTATACGTAAAAGCAATGAGCAGTTCTTC; CDR3 protein: CASSIRKSNEQFF
clone size: .; V gene: TRBV7-2; J gene: TRBJ2-7; D gene: TRBD1; CDR3 DNA: TGTGCCAGCAGACGGACAGGTACGGTTCAGTACTTC; CDR3 protein: CASRRTGTVQYF
clone size: large; V gene: TRBV4-2; J gene: TRBJ1-1; D gene: TRBD1; CDR3 DNA: TGTGCCAGCAGCCATCAGACAGGGGAAGCTTTCTTT; CDR3 protein: CASSHQTGEAFF
clone size: .; V gene: TRBV7-6; J gene: TRBJ2-3; D gene: .; CDR3 DNA: TGTGCCAGCTGCCTCGGAGGGGGCACAGATACGCAGTATTTT; CDR3 protein: CASCLGGGTDTQYF
clone size: .; V gene: TRBV2; J gene: TRBJ2-3; D gene: TRBD2; CDR3 DNA: TGTGCCAGCACTACCGAGGACGGGACTAGCGGGGCATTAGGCACAGATACGCAGTATTTT; CDR3 protein: CASTTEDGTSGALGTDTQYF
clone size: .; V gene: TRBV6-5; J gene: TRBJ2-7; D gene: TRBD2; CDR3 DNA: TGTGCCAGCAGTTACATCCTAGCGGGGGGCTTACTGGAGCAGTACTTC; CDR3 protein: CASSYILAGGLLEQYF
clone size: once; V gene: TRBV19; J gene: TRBJ1-5; D gene: .; CDR3 DNA: TGTGCCAGTAGTATCCTCGGCGGGGGGCGAAATCAGCCCCAGCATTTT; CDR3 protein: CASSILGGGRNQPQHF
clone size: once; V gene: TRBV4-1; J gene: TRBJ1-2; D gene: .; CDR3 DNA: TGCGCCAGCAGCCAAGATCCGTCAACTAACTATGGCTACACCTTC; CDR3 protein: CASSQDPSTNYGYTF
clone size: .; V gene: TRBV7-9; J gene: TRBJ2-1; D gene: TRBD2; CDR3 DNA: TGTGCCAGCAGCTTTAGGCTAGCGGGGGACAATGAGCAGTTCTTC; CDR3 protein: CASSFRLAGDNEQFF
clone size: .; V gene: TRBV28; J gene: TRBJ1-1; D gene: TRBD1; CDR3 DNA: TGTGCCAGCAGTCTCCAGGGGGCGGACACTGAAGCTTTCTTT; CDR3 protein: CASSLQGADTEAFF
clone size: .; V gene: TRBV19; J gene: TRBJ1-3; D gene: .; CDR3 DNA: TGTGCCAGTAGTATAGAGACAGCCTCTGGAAACACCATATATTTT; CDR3 protein: CASSIETASGNTIYF
clone size: few; V gene: TRBV7-9; J gene: TRBJ1-1; D gene: TRBD1; CDR3 DNA: TGTGCCAGCAGCCCCCCCCAGGGGGTAGTCACTGAAGCTTTCTTT; CDR3 protein: CASSPPQGVVTEAFF
clone size: few; V gene: TRBV9; J gene: TRBJ2-7; D gene: TRBD1; CDR3 DNA: TGTGCCAGCAGCCCTACTCGACAGGGGTACAACGAGCAGTACTTC; CDR3 protein: CASSPTRQGYNEQYF
clone size: .; V gene: TRBV6-5; J gene: TRBJ2-5; D gene: TRBD1; CDR3 DNA: TGTGCCAGCAGCCCAACAGGGGGATATCAAGAGACCCAGTACTTC; CDR3 protein: CASSPTGGYQETQYF